The 8 T cell receptor beta chains below all came from one sample that was sequenced in a study of T cell responses to AZD1222 COVID-19 vaccine (dated by TCRdb to the early 2020s). The method behind the library was the immunoSEQ multiplex PCR assay. TCRdb stores this immuneACCESS table with in-frame sequences only. Part of the clones is absent; in the studies checked, under half of the shortfall reflects unresolved V genes, and no reason is known for the rest. For this sample there are approximately 130,000 clones; around 87% appear just once. The ten largest clonotypes hold around 2.9% of the sample. What the time point label conveys for this sample: about 28 days (+/-7) after the second vaccine dose. This sample comprised peripheral blood, obtained 28 days after the second AZD1222 dose. The origin of the receptors is an adult who received the AZD1222 COVID-19 vaccine.

The chain couples TRBV27 to TRBJ2-5; 7 bases agree with TRBD1. Germline-derived CDR1 and CDR2 are MNHEY and SMNVEV (reference sequence). The CDR3 runs 14 residues. With 4 bases clipped from V and 4 bases from J, the junction kept 6 bases outside the gene matches. The CDR3 DNA is TGTGCCAGCAGTTCCCGGACAGGTTCAGAGACCCAGTACTTC. Its protein product is CASSSRTGSETQYF.

V gene TRBV6-5 combines with J gene TRBJ1-2, with D hard to call. The CDR3 is made up of 15 amino acids. V was clipped by 0 bases and J by 0 bases, with 8 bases between them. Germline loops: CDR1 MNHEY, CDR2 SVGAGI. The CDR3 sequence is CASSYSGQTNYGYTF. The DNA for the CDR3 is TGTGCCAGCAGTTACTCGGGCCAGACTAACTATGGCTACACCTTC.

CDR3 region: CASSHYRSANEQYF. The CDR3 DNA follows: TGTGCCAGCAGCCACTACAGGTCCGCCAACGAGCAGTACTTC. The gene calls are TRBV3-1 (or the pseudogene TRBV3-2) and TRBJ2-7; the D gene is possibly TRBD1 (5 bases). The CDR3 spans 14 residues. CDR1 is LGHDT, CDR2 YNNKEL, per germline (reference sequence). The V gene lost 3 bases and the J gene lost 5 bases, with 14 bases spanning the gap.

This rearrangement joins TRBV10-1 to TRBJ1-1; D is undetermined. Germline V lookup: CDR1 WNHNN, CDR2 SYGVQD (reference sequence). Trimming stripped 4 bases from V and 0 bases from J, with 6 bases between. The CDR3 loop spans 13 amino acids. For the CDR3, the DNA is TGCGCCAGCAGTGCTTCGGTGAACACTGAAGCTTTCTTT. Its translation is CASSASVNTEAFF.

CDR3 loop: CASSAWDQETQYF. Here the CDR3 DNA reads TGCGCCAGCAGTGCATGGGACCAAGAGACCCAGTACTTC. The rearrangement uses TRBV10-2 and TRBJ2-5; unclear D gene. In germline, CDR1 is WSHSY, CDR2 SAAADI. The V gene lost 4 bases and the J gene lost 0 bases, with 6 bases spanning the gap. This CDR3 has 13 residues.

The chain has TRBV28 and TRBJ1-6; D is possibly TRBD1 (5 bases). CDR3 length: 15 amino acids. Trimming took off 6 bases at V and 10 bases at J, with 19 bases between the two ends. The germline CDR1 and CDR2 sequences are MDHEN and SYDVKM. The CDR3 DNA is TGTGCCAGCAGCCCACCACCGGGACTCTTATCACCCCTCCACTTT. It specifies CASSPPPGLLSPLHF.

The V gene is TRBV24-1, the J gene TRBJ1-5; a weak D match, TRBD1 (5 bases). Trimming removed 2 bases from V and 6 bases from J, with 10 bases in between. The V gene's germline CDR1 is KGHDR and CDR2 SFDVKD. The length of the CDR3 is 14 residues. The DNA of the CDR3 is TGTGCCACCAGTGATTCCAGGGTGGGTCAGCCCCAGCATTTT. It codes for CATSDSRVGQPQHF.

The chain has TRBV14 and TRBJ2-7; D is ambiguous. Trimming left V 3 bases short and J 5 bases short, with 5 bases between. The germline CDR1 and CDR2 sequences are SGHDN and FVKESK. This CDR3 region has 11 residues. DNA for the CDR3: TGTGCCAGCAGCCACAACCACGAGCAGTACTTC. Amino acids: CASSHNHEQYF.